Shown below are 4 T cell receptor beta chains from a single sample sequenced in a study of T-cell reconstitution after alpha-beta-depleted transplantation in children. This sample's TCRbeta library carried unique molecular identifier barcodes. TCRdb recomputed calls from the PCR reads with MiXCR, one row per CDR3 protein. The table shows fewer than 700,000 distinct CDR3 sequences, with approximately 12% occurring only once. The sample was PBMCs, mostly from graft donor cells, taken 360 days after TCRalphabeta/CD19-depleted stem cell transplant. The receptors come from a male patient aged 5 to 17 who had a stem cell transplant for acute myeloid leukemia, so the T cells may come from the graft donor.

The chain carries TRBV7-9 and TRBJ2-1; TRBD1 might be the D (6 bases). V lost 5 bases to trimming and J lost 7 bases, with 15 bases between them. Germline V gene lookup returns CDR1 SEHNR and CDR2 FQNEAQ (reference sequence). The CDR3 is made up of 14 amino acids. The chain's CDR3 is CASSANRVRNEQFF. The DNA of the CDR3 is TGTGCCAGCAGCGCTAACAGGGTCAGGAATGAGCAGTTCTTC.

The table lists this clonotype with a few counts. This chain links TRBV20-1 with TRBJ2-5, with a possible D match to TRBD2 (5 bases). Between the trimmed V and J ends, which lost 6 bases and 5 bases, there was a span of 16 bases. This CDR3 contains 13 residues. Germline V CDR1 and CDR2: DFQATT, SNEGSKA (reference sequence). In nucleotides, the CDR3 is TGCAGTGCCACAAAACCTAGCTCGGAGACCCAGTACTTC. Its translation: CSATKPSSETQYF.

In its sample, this clonotype was seen many times. The chain couples TRBV12-3 or TRBV12-4 to TRBJ2-7, with D uncertain. Trimming removed 2 bases at V and 7 bases at J, with 15 bases between. The CDR3 length is 14 residues. As DNA, the CDR3 is TGTGCCAGCAGTTTATCCGTAACCCTATGGGAGCAGTACTTC. Its protein product is CASSLSVTLWEQYF.

A few counts support this clonotype. The chain's CDR3 is CAIMDSDTGELFF. CDR3 sequence (DNA): TGTGCCATCATGGACAGCGACACCGGGGAGCTGTTTTTT. The genes are TRBV10-3 and TRBJ2-2; a weak D match, TRBD1 (6 bases). Trimming removed 7 bases at V and 3 bases at J, with 9 bases between. The CDR3 covers 13 residues. Per germline, CDR1 ENHRY and CDR2 SYGVKD.